These 21 T cell receptor beta chains originate from one sample sequenced in a study of cytomegalovirus exposure and HLA in healthy donors. The PCR employed 60 Vbeta primers together with 13 Jbeta primers. Repertoires were generated with immunoSEQ multiplex PCR, while TCRdb's copy carries only in-frame clones and drops some. The sample holds about 180,000 clones; roughly 80% are singletons and the top ten take 1.3% to 1.5%. Input material: PBMCs. The origin of the receptors is a girl aged 10 to 17 in good health and CMV-seropositive.

The chain links TRBV29-1 to TRBJ2-7; TRBD1 matches at 8 bases. The CDR3 extends over 12 amino acids. Germline assignment: CDR1 SQVTM and CDR2 ANQGSEA. Unmatched junction bases numbered 7, after V lost 7 bases and J lost 5 bases. The CDR3 sequence: CSGRDRSNEQYF. For the CDR3, the DNA is TGCAGCGGGCGGGACAGGTCCAACGAGCAGTACTTC.

In nucleotides, the CDR3 is TGCGCCAGCAGCTTGGGGCTAGCGGGAGTTGGCACCGGGGAGCTGTTTTTT. Amino acids: CASSLGLAGVGTGELFF. This sequence joins TRBV5-1 and TRBJ2-2, with 10 bases fitting TRBD2. J lost 4 bases, V lost 0 bases, and 6 bases had no gene match. CDR1 is SGHRS and CDR2 is YFSETQ in the germline V gene. CDR3 size: 17 residues.

This chain joins TRBV10-3 and TRBJ1-1; 8 bases fit TRBD1. Germline lookup yields CDR1 ENHRY and CDR2 SYGVKD. V gave up 4 bases and J gave up 1 base; unmatched junction bases: 5. The CDR3 is 15 residues long. CDR3: CAISVAGQGNTEAFF. The DNA for the CDR3 is TGTGCCATCAGTGTCGCTGGACAGGGGAACACTGAAGCTTTCTTT.

The chain is built from TRBV7-9 and TRBJ1-2; D perhaps matches TRBD1 (6 bases). CDR1 is SEHNR, CDR2 FQNEAQ, per germline (reference sequence). The CDR3 is made up of 15 amino acids. Between the trimmed V and J ends, which lost 6 bases and 7 bases, there was a span of 21 bases. The CDR3 DNA sequence: TGTGCCAGCAGTCAGGGGAGGGGAACCTCTTCTGGCTACACCTTC. It codes for CASSQGRGTSSGYTF.

The V gene is TRBV10-3, the J gene TRBJ2-5; 7 bases agree with TRBD2. The end of the DNA is better explained by TRBJ2-7, so the J call may be wrong. The CDR3 totals 12 residues. In germline, CDR1 is ENHRY, CDR2 SYGVKD. CDR3 DNA sequence: TGTGCCATAGCGGGACTAACCTACGAGCAGTACTTC. Amino acid sequence: CAIAGLTYEQYF.

V gene TRBV6-1 combines with J gene TRBJ2-3; D unresolved. This CDR3 has 12 residues. Trimming removed 5 bases from V and 0 bases from J, with 3 bases in between. Per the germline V gene, CDR1 is MNHNS and CDR2 is SASEGT. CDR3 loop: CASSSSTDTQYF. The CDR3, as DNA: TGTGCCAGCAGTTCTAGCACAGATACGCAGTATTTT.

V usage is TRBV28 and J usage is TRBJ1-5; perhaps TRBD1 as D (5 bases). The CDR3 spans 13 residues. V was cut by 6 bases and J by 7 bases, with 13 bases left in between. Germline values: CDR1 MDHEN, CDR2 SYDVKM. CDR3: CASSSGLAQPQHF. CDR3 bases: TGTGCCAGCAGCTCAGGGTTGGCGCAGCCCCAGCATTTT.

This clone was counted only a few times. The genes are TRBV4-1 and TRBJ2-4; a possible D gene is TRBD1 (5 bases). Germline CDR1 is MGHRA and CDR2 is YSYEKL. This CDR3 contains 17 residues. V shed 4 bases and J shed 0 bases, with 16 bases lying between them. Here the CDR3 DNA reads TGCGCCAGCAGCCCCCAAAGACAGCTGTTAGCCAAAAACATTCAGTACTTC. Protein: CASSPQRQLLAKNIQYF.

This clone was counted only a few times. The rearrangement joins TRBV6-5 to TRBJ1-2; 10 bases map to TRBD1. In germline, CDR1 is MNHEY, CDR2 SVGAGI. The junction had 5 bases not matched to a gene; V was cut back by 3 bases and J by 4 bases. The CDR3 sequence is 15 residues long. The CDR3 loop is CASSYRDRGLYGYTF. The CDR3 DNA follows: TGTGCCAGCAGTTATCGGGACAGGGGACTCTATGGCTACACCTTC.

The V gene is TRBV19, the J gene TRBJ1-4; 12 nucleotides match TRBD1. The CDR3 runs to 17 residues. Germline lookup yields CDR1 LNHDA and CDR2 SQIVND (reference sequence). With V trimmed by 5 bases and J by 5 bases, 9 bases remained unmatched. Here the CDR3 DNA reads TGTGCCAGTAGTCCCCGGGACAGGGGGCGCGGGAATGAAAAACTGTTTTTT. Its protein product is CASSPRDRGRGNEKLFF.

Only a few counts were recorded for this clone. The chain couples TRBV10-2 to TRBJ2-5; 13 bases agree with TRBD2. The V segment lost 11 bases and the J segment 5 bases; nucleotides outside the gene matches: 14. The CDR3 has 16 residues. In germline, CDR1 is WSHSY, CDR2 SAAADI. The CDR3 bases are TGCGCCGCTAGGGGGACTAGCGGGACTGGGACTGAGACCCAGTACTTC. It encodes CAARGTSGTGTETQYF.

This chain links TRBV29-1 with TRBJ2-5, with D uncertain. TRBJ2-7 explains the end of the DNA better; the J call may be wrong. The germline CDR1 and CDR2 sequences are SQVTM and ANQGSEA. This CDR3 region has 12 residues. CDR3 residues: CSVGYDSYEQYF. Here the CDR3 DNA reads TGCAGCGTTGGTTACGACTCCTACGAGCAGTACTTC.

V is TRBV6-1 and J is TRBJ2-7; D is possibly TRBD1 (7 bases). Germline-derived CDR1 and CDR2 are MNHNS and SASEGT. The CDR3 is 13 amino acids. V was shortened by 2 bases and J by 12 bases, with 17 bases between the two germline ends. The CDR3 nucleotides are TGTGCCAGCAGTGAATTGGAGGGGGGACAGTCGTACTTC. Translating gives CASSELEGGQSYF.

The chain uses TRBV15 and TRBJ1-2, with 7 bases lining up with TRBD1. With V trimmed by 3 bases and J by 1 base, 5 bases remained unmatched. Germline V lookup: CDR1 LNHNV, CDR2 YYDKDF (reference sequence). The CDR3 extends over 15 amino acids. DNA for the CDR3: TGTGCCACCAGCAGGGGCCGACAGGGTAACTATGGCTACACCTTC. Amino acids: CATSRGRQGNYGYTF.

The count of this clone is one. The chain carries TRBV5-1 and TRBJ2-3; no clear D. Trimming removed 0 bases from V and 4 bases from J, with 3 bases in between. CDR3 length: 12 amino acids. Germline assignment: CDR1 SGHRS and CDR2 YFSETQ. Here the CDR3 DNA reads TGCGCCAGCAGCTTGGGCGCAGATACGCAGTATTTT. Translated: CASSLGADTQYF.

The chain is built from TRBV5-5 and TRBJ1-2; TRBD1 matches at 7 bases. V gave up 2 bases and J gave up 8 bases; unmatched junction bases: 6. The CDR3 covers 13 residues. CDR1 and CDR2 from the germline V gene are SGHKS and YYEKEE (reference sequence). CDR3 coding DNA: TGTGCCAGCAGCTTCGATGACAGGGTCGGCTACACCTTC. It yields the protein CASSFDDRVGYTF.

This clone was counted a single time. This chain connects TRBV7-8 to TRBJ2-1; 11 bases align to TRBD2. V lost 5 bases to trimming and J lost 4 bases; unmatched junction nucleotides: 13. Germline loops: CDR1 SGHVS, CDR2 FQNEAQ. The CDR3 runs to 18 residues. CDR3 region: CASSETGTSGARYNEQFF. In DNA, the CDR3 is TGTGCCAGCAGCGAAACCGGGACTAGCGGAGCGCGTTACAATGAGCAGTTCTTC.

The gene calls are TRBV7-2 and TRBJ2-7; D call uncertain. There are 12 residues in the CDR3. V lost 1 base and J lost 6, with 7 bases in between. Germline-derived CDR1 and CDR2 are SGHTA and FQGNSA. CDR3 nucleotide sequence: TGTGCCAGCAGCTTAGTTGGCCCCGAGCAGTACTTC. Protein sequence: CASSLVGPEQYF.

The rearrangement uses TRBV6-5 and TRBJ2-2; 11 nucleotides agree with TRBD1. Trimming cost V 6 bases and J 5 bases; bases outside gene matches: 2. Germline-derived CDR1 and CDR2 are MNHEY and SVGAGI. The CDR3 extends over 14 amino acids. CDR3 sequence: CASRRDRGTGELFF. In DNA, the CDR3 is TGTGCCAGCAGGCGGGACAGGGGGACCGGGGAGCTGTTTTTT.

Written as DNA, the CDR3 is TGTGCCAGCAGTTACTCCGGGACACTCACTGAAGCTTTCTTT. Its translation: CASSYSGTLTEAFF. This sequence joins TRBV6-6 and TRBJ1-1; a weak D match, TRBD1 (6 bases). The CDR3 has 14 residues. Germline V gene lookup returns CDR1 MNHNY and CDR2 SVGAGI (reference sequence). V lost 0 bases to trimming and J lost 4 bases, with 9 bases between them.

This chain links TRBV30 with TRBJ1-1; D is uncertain. Looked up from germline, CDR1 is GTSNPN and CDR2 is SVGIG (reference sequence). V was clipped by 3 bases and J by 5 bases, with 7 bases between them. The CDR3 loop spans 11 amino acids. The CDR3 DNA sequence: TGTGCCTGGAGCCCGGGGACTGAAGCTTTCTTT. Its translation is CAWSPGTEAFF. Full variable domain (outside the CDR3, taken from reference TRBV30 and TRBJ1-1): SQTIHQWPATLVQPVGSPLSLECTVEGTSNPNLYWYRQAAGRGLQLLFYSVGIGQISSEVPQNLSASRPQDRQFILSSKKLLLSDSGFYLCAWSPGTEAFFGQGTRLTVV.